A single sample gave rise to the 3 T cell receptor beta chains below, sequenced in a study of beta chain features in type 1 diabetes. The investigators reverse transcribed all of the isolated RNA, so they sequenced expressed TCRB transcripts. Profiled with immunoSEQ multiplex PCR; TCRdb holds only in-frame clones, not every one. The sample shows about 180,000 clones, 10% to 15% of them seen only once. The sequenced material came from central memory CD4+ T cells from blood. All receptors come from a woman in her late teens or twenties in good health.

J is TRBJ2-1 and V is TRBV14; 10 bases match TRBD2. V trimming: 2 bases; J trimming: 4 bases; junction bases outside the gene matches: 11. The CDR3 extends over 18 amino acids. Germline values: CDR1 SGHDN, CDR2 FVKESK. The CDR3 DNA is TGTGCCAGCAGCCAACGCCCCGGACTAGCGGCTTATTACAATGAGCAGTTCTTC. This translates into CASSQRPGLAAYYNEQFF.

The gene calls are TRBV28 and TRBJ1-1; 11 bases line up with TRBD1. CDR1 and CDR2 (germline): MDHEN, SYDVKM. The CDR3 has 17 amino acids. J was trimmed by 0 bases and V by 6 bases; bases with no gene match: 9. CDR3 coding DNA: TGTGCCAGCAGGGAATGGGACAGGGGGTACATGAACACTGAAGCTTTCTTT. Encoded protein: CASREWDRGYMNTEAFF.

This clone was found a few times. The CDR3 protein is CASGLADSYEQYF. The CDR3, as DNA: TGTGCCAGCGGGCTAGCGGACTCCTACGAGCAGTACTTC. The chain links TRBV27 to TRBJ2-7; 7 positions agree with TRBD2. This CDR3 region has 13 residues. Germline lookup yields CDR1 MNHEY and CDR2 SMNVEV (reference sequence). With 8 bases clipped from V and 0 bases from J, the junction kept 4 bases outside the gene matches.